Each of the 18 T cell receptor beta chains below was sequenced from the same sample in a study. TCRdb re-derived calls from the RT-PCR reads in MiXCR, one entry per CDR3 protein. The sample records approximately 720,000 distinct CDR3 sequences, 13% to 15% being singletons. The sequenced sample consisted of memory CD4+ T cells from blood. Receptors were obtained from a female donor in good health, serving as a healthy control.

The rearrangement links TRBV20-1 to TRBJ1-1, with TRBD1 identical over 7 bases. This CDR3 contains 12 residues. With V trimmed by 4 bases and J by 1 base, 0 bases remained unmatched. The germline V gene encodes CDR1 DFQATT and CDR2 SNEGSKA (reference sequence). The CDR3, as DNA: TGCAGTGCTAACAGGGGGAACACTGAAGCTTTCTTT. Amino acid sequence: CSANRGNTEAFF.

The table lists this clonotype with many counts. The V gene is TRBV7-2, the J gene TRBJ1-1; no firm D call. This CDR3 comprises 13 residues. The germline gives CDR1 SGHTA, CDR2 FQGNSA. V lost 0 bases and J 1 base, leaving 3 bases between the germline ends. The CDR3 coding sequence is TGTGCCAGCAGCTTAGCCACGAACACTGAAGCTTTCTTT. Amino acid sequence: CASSLATNTEAFF.

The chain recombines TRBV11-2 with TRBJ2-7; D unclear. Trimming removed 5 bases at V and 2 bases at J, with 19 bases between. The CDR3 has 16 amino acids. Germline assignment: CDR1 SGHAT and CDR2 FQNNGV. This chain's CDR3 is CASSTISIGRPYEQYF. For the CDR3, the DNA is TGTGCCAGCAGCACTATTTCCATCGGGCGTCCCTACGAGCAGTACTTC.

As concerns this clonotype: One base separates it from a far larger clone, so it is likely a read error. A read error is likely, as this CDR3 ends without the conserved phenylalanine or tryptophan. Here the CDR3 reads CASSLAEETQYL. The CDR3 coding sequence is TGTGCCAGCAGCTTGGCCGAGGAGACCCAGTACCTC. This rearrangement joins TRBV5-6 to TRBJ2-5, with D hard to call. Germline loops: CDR1 SGHDT, CDR2 YYEEEE. The V end lost 0 bases, the J end lost 5 bases, and 5 bases lay between the germline ends. The CDR3 length is 12 residues.

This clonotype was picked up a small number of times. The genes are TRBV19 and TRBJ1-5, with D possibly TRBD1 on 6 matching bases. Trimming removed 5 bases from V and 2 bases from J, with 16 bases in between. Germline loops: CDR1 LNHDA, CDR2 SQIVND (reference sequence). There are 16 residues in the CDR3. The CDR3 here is CASSETGSVGNQPQHF. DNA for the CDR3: TGTGCCAGTAGTGAAACAGGGTCGGTCGGCAATCAGCCCCAGCATTTT.

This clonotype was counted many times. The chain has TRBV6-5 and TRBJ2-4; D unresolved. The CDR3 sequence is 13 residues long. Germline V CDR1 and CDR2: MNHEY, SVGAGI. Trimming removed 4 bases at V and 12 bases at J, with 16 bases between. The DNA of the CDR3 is TGTGCCAGCAGTTCCGCCGCCTTGACGAATCAGTACTTC. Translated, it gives CASSSAALTNQYF.

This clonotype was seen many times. Here the CDR3 reads CASSLAPSGTNIQYF. The CDR3 coding sequence is TGTGCCAGCAGCTTAGCGCCTAGCGGGACTAACATTCAGTACTTC. The V and J genes are TRBV7-2 and TRBJ2-4, with 9 bases matching TRBD2. Germline trimming cut 0 bases from V and 7 bases from J; bases unmatched to any gene: 4. This CDR3 region has 15 residues. Germline lookup yields CDR1 SGHTA and CDR2 FQGNSA.

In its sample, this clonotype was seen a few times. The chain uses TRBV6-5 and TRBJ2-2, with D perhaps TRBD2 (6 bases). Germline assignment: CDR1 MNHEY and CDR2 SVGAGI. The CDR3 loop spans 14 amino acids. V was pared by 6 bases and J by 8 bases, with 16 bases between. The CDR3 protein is CASSHPTSSGELFF. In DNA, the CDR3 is TGTGCCAGCAGCCACCCGACTAGTTCTGGGGAGCTGTTTTTT.

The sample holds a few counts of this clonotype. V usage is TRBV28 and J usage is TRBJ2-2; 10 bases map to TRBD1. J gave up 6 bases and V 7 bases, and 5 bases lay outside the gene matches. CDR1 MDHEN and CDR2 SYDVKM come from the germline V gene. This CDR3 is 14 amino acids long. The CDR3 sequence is CASTGQGFPGELFF. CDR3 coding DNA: TGTGCCAGCACGGGACAGGGGTTCCCCGGGGAGCTGTTTTTT.

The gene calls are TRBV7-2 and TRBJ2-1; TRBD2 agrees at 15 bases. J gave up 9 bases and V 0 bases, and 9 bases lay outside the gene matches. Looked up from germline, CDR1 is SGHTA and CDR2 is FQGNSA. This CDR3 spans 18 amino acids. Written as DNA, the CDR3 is TGTGCCAGCAGCTTAGCGGCGGGACTAGCGGGGGGTGGTGGTGAGCAGTTCTTC. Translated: CASSLAAGLAGGGGEQFF.

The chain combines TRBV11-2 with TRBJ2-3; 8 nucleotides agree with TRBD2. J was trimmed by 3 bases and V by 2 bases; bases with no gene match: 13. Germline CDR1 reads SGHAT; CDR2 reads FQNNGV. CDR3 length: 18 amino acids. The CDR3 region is CASSLTSVGLAGTDTQYF. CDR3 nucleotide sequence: TGTGCCAGCAGCTTAACTTCGGTCGGGCTAGCGGGTACAGATACGCAGTATTTT.

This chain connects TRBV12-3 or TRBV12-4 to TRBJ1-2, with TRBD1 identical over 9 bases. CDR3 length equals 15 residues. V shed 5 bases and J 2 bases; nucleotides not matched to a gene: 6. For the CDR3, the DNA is TGTGCCAGCAGTGCCGGACAGGGGAAGAACTATGGCTACACCTTC. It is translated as CASSAGQGKNYGYTF.

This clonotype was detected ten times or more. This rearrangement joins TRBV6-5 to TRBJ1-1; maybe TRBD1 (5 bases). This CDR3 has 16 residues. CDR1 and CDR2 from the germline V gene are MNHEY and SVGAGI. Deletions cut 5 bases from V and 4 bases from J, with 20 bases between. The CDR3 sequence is CASSPLIGGESTEAFF. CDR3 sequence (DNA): TGTGCCAGCAGTCCTCTTATTGGAGGGGAGAGCACTGAAGCTTTCTTT.

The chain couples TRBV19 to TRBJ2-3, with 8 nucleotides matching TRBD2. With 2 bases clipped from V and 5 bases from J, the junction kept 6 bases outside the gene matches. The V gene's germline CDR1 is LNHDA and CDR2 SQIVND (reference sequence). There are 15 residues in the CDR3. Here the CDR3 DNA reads TGTGCCAGTAGTATAAGCGGGAGTGCTGAAGATACGCAGTATTTT. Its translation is CASSISGSAEDTQYF.

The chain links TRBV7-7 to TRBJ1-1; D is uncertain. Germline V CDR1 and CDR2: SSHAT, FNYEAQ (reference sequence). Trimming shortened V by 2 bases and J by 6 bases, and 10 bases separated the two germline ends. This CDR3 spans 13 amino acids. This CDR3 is CASSLSVGAEAFF. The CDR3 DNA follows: TGTGCCAGCAGCTTATCCGTGGGCGCTGAAGCTTTCTTT.

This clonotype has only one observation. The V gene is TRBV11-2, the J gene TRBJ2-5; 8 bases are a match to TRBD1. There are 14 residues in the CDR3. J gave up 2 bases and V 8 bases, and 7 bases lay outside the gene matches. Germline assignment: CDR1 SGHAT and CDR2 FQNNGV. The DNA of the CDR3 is TGTGCCAGCGCTCCGACAGGGGTTCAAGAGACCCAGTACTTC. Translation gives CASAPTGVQETQYF.

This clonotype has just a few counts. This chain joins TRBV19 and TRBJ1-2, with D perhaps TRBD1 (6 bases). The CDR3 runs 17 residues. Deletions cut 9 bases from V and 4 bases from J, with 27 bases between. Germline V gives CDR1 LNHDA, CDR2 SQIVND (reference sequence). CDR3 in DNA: TGTGCCAGGACCCGTGGATCCGGAACAGGGACCGGCTATGGCTACACCTTC. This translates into CARTRGSGTGTGYGYTF.

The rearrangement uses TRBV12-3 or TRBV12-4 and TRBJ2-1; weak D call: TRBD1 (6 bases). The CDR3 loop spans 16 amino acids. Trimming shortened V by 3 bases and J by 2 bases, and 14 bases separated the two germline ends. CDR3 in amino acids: CASSFGGQVTYNEQFF. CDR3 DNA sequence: TGTGCCAGCAGTTTTGGGGGACAAGTGACCTACAATGAGCAGTTCTTC.